A single sample gave rise to the 24 T cell receptor beta chains below, sequenced in a study of technical replicates of blood from a handful of donors. The repertoire was sequenced with immunoSEQ multiplex PCR; TCRdb's copy has only in-frame clones and lacks some. Of 55,000 to 75,000 clones listed, 92% are singletons. The sequenced sample was T cells isolated from PBMCs. These receptor sequences come from a human donor in good health.

The chain is built from TRBV7-3 and TRBJ2-2; D is ambiguous. The CDR3 runs 12 residues. V shed 3 bases and J shed 5 bases, with 4 bases lying between them. Germline CDR1 reads SGHTA; CDR2 reads FQGTGA. The CDR3 region has the DNA TGTGCCAGCAGCTTCGGGACCGGGGAGCTGTTTTTT. Its translation is CASSFGTGELFF.

This chain connects TRBV13 to TRBJ2-3; 14 bases map to TRBD2. The trim removed 6 bases at V and 3 bases at J, leaving 8 bases unmatched. Germline V gene data show CDR1 as PRHDT and CDR2 as FYEKMQ (reference sequence). The CDR3 length is 17 residues. In nucleotides, the CDR3 is TGTGCCAGCAGTTCCGGACTAGCGGGAGGTCGGACAGATACGCAGTATTTT. Translation: CASSSGLAGGRTDTQYF. The variable domain in full, completed from reference TRBV13 and TRBJ2-3, reads AAGVIQSPRHLIKEKRETATLKCYPIPRHDTVYWYQQGPGQDPQFLISFYEKMQSDKGSIPDRFSAQQFSDYHSELNMSSLELGDSALYFCASSSGLAGGRTDTQYFGPGTRLTVL.

V is TRBV19 and J is TRBJ2-1; 14 nucleotides agree with TRBD2. The CDR3 is made up of 15 amino acids. Trimming at V came to 5 bases and at J to 6 bases, leaving 3 bases not matched to a gene. Germline-derived CDR1 and CDR2 are LNHDA and SQIVND (reference sequence). This CDR3 reads CASSAGLAGVNEQFF. CDR3 nucleotides: TGTGCCAGTAGTGCGGGACTAGCGGGAGTCAATGAGCAGTTCTTC.

This clone has just a few counts. This chain uses TRBV7-9 with TRBJ1-1; D is unclear. CDR3 length: 12 residues. The germline CDR1 and CDR2 sequences are SEHNR and FQNEAQ (reference sequence). The V and J ends lost 5 bases and 5 bases respectively, with 9 bases between them. The CDR3 DNA reads TGTGCCAGCAGCCAATGGACTACTGAAGCTTTCTTT. Translation: CASSQWTTEAFF.

This clone was detected once. The chain employs TRBV5-6 and TRBJ2-6; D possibly corresponds to TRBD2 (6 bases). V shed 3 bases and J shed 1 base, with 20 bases lying between them. Germline CDR1 SGHDT, CDR2 YYEEEE. This CDR3 is built from 19 residues. CDR3: CASSWKDGTLRSGANVLTF. The CDR3 DNA reads TGTGCCAGCAGCTGGAAGGACGGGACTCTCAGGTCTGGGGCCAACGTCCTGACTTTC. Looking up the rest from reference TRBV5-6 and TRBJ2-6 gives the full variable domain: DAGVTQSPTHLIKTRGQQVTLRCSPKSGHDTVSWYQQALGQGPQFIFQYYEEEERQRGNFPDRFSGHQFPNYSSELNVNALLLGDSALYLCASSWKDGTLRSGANVLTFGAGSRLTVL.

The chain carries TRBV27 and TRBJ1-2, with D possibly TRBD1 on 6 matching bases. Germline values: CDR1 MNHEY, CDR2 SMNVEV (reference sequence). V lost 3 bases, J lost 7 bases, and 12 bases lay in between. The CDR3 has 13 amino acids. The CDR3 sequence is CASSFQGWGGYTF. Here the CDR3 DNA reads TGTGCCAGCAGTTTCCAGGGGTGGGGTGGCTACACCTTC.

The gene calls are TRBV12-2 and TRBJ1-2. TRBV12-2 is a documented pseudogene. CDR3 length: 17 amino acids. DNA for the CDR3: TGTGCAAGTCGCTGCCGGGGGTCGGGAACCACACTCTATGGCTACACCTTC. Residues: CASRCRGSGTTLYGYTF.

V gene TRBV5-6 combines with J gene TRBJ2-1; weak D call: TRBD1 (6 bases). Trimming took 5 bases from V and 10 from J, leaving 16 bases between them. The CDR3 covers 13 residues. Germline V gene data show CDR1 as SGHDT and CDR2 as YYEEEE. The CDR3 spells CASSLGFQGEQFF. The CDR3 nucleotides are TGTGCCAGCAGTCTCGGGTTCCAGGGGGAGCAGTTCTTC.

This rearrangement joins TRBV7-9 to TRBJ2-7; D is ambiguous. CDR1 is SEHNR and CDR2 is FQNEAQ in the germline V gene (reference sequence). The V end lost 5 bases, the J end lost 1 base, and 12 bases lay between the germline ends. This CDR3 region has 14 residues. The CDR3 loop reads CASSPGFRSYEQYF. The CDR3 DNA is TGTGCCAGCAGCCCGGGTTTTCGGTCCTACGAGCAGTACTTC.

CDR3 amino acids: CSASPGTRANNEQFF. CDR3 nucleotide sequence: TGCAGCGCAAGCCCCGGGACTAGGGCTAACAATGAGCAGTTCTTC. The gene calls are TRBV29-1 and TRBJ2-1; 8 bases agree with TRBD2. Trimming took 7 bases from V and 5 from J; bases not matched to a gene: 13. From germline, CDR1 is SQVTM and CDR2 ANQGSEA. The CDR3 spans 15 residues.

Written as DNA, the CDR3 is TGCGCCAGCAGCTTGGTCCTAGCGGGGCGGATCAACAGCTCCTACAATGAGCAGTTCTTC. This codes for CASSLVLAGRINSSYNEQFF. This rearrangement joins TRBV5-1 to TRBJ2-1, with 9 bases lining up with TRBD2. The CDR3 runs to 20 residues. CDR1 and CDR2 from the germline V gene are SGHRS and YFSETQ. J lost 0 bases, V lost 0 bases, and 13 bases had no gene match.

The rearrangement uses TRBV27 and TRBJ1-1; the match to TRBD1 covers 9 bases. The trim removed 0 bases at V and 5 bases at J, leaving 1 base unmatched. The CDR3 is 14 residues long. The germline V gene encodes CDR1 MNHEY and CDR2 SMNVEV (reference sequence). This chain's CDR3 is CASSLSGQGTEAFF. The CDR3 DNA reads TGTGCCAGCAGTTTATCGGGACAGGGAACTGAAGCTTTCTTT.

V and J are TRBV10-1 and TRBJ1-5; possible D gene TRBD1, 6 bases. The V gene lost 4 bases and the J gene lost 6 bases, with 16 bases spanning the gap. The CDR3 extends over 15 amino acids. Germline CDR1 and CDR2: WNHNN and SYGVQD (reference sequence). The CDR3 DNA reads TGCGCCAGCAGTGCCAAACAGGGAGTCGGTCAGCCCCAGCATTTT. This encodes CASSAKQGVGQPQHF.

The V gene is TRBV7-2, the J gene TRBJ1-1, with TRBD1 matching 10 bases. V dropped 1 base and J dropped 5; count of bases not matched to a gene: 1. The CDR3 loop spans 14 amino acids. Per germline, CDR1 SGHTA and CDR2 FQGNSA. The CDR3 sequence: CASSLEGQGTEAFF. The CDR3 coding sequence is TGTGCCAGCAGCTTAGAGGGACAGGGGACTGAAGCTTTCTTT.

The chain has TRBV19 and TRBJ1-2, with TRBD1 as a possible D gene (5 bases). CDR3 length: 13 amino acids. V was pared by 5 bases and J by 6 bases, with 13 bases between. Per germline, CDR1 LNHDA and CDR2 SQIVND (reference sequence). CDR3: CASSETVINGYTF. As DNA, the CDR3 is TGTGCCAGTAGTGAGACAGTTATTAATGGCTACACCTTC. Full variable domain (outside the CDR3, taken from reference TRBV19 and TRBJ1-2): DGGITQSPKYLFRKEGQNVTLSCEQNLNHDAMYWYRQDPGQGLRLIYYSQIVNDFQKGDIAEGYSVSREKKESFPLTVTSAQKNPTAFYLCASSETVINGYTFGSGTRLTVV.

This chain joins TRBV4-3 and TRBJ2-2; the D gene is possibly TRBD2 (6 bases). Trimming cost V 0 bases and J 2 bases, with 22 bases left between them. The V gene's germline CDR1 is LGHNA and CDR2 YSLEER. This CDR3 spans 20 amino acids. The chain's CDR3 is CASSQDRKTSGSLNTGELFF. The CDR3 DNA sequence: TGCGCCAGCAGCCAAGATCGCAAAACTTCCGGGAGCTTAAACACCGGGGAGCTGTTTTTT.

The J gene is TRBJ2-3, the V gene TRBV6-1, with D possibly TRBD1 on 7 matching bases. This CDR3 is 13 amino acids long. V lost 8 bases and J lost 6, with 15 bases in between. The germline V gene encodes CDR1 MNHNS and CDR2 SASEGT. The DNA of the CDR3 is TGTGCCAGCGGCCAGGGGGGCTGGGATACGCAGTATTTT. Translation: CASGQGGWDTQYF.

This rearrangement joins TRBV19 to TRBJ2-5, with D possibly matching TRBD1 (6 bases). Germline-derived CDR1 and CDR2 are LNHDA and SQIVND (reference sequence). There are 15 residues in the CDR3. V lost 1 base, J lost 3 bases, and 12 bases lay in between. The CDR3 DNA sequence: TGTGCCAGTAGTATAGTGCGGACAGCTAAAGAGACCCAGTACTTC. This translates into CASSIVRTAKETQYF.

The rearrangement uses TRBV7-9 and TRBJ1-3, with D unresolved. Trimming cost V 4 bases and J 2 bases, with 15 bases left between them. Germline lookup yields CDR1 SEHNR and CDR2 FQNEAQ (reference sequence). The CDR3 is 16 residues long. DNA for the CDR3: TGTGCCAGCAGCTCGGTTCGGGTGACGACTGGAAACACCATATATTTT. Translating it yields CASSSVRVTTGNTIYF.

The rearrangement uses TRBV4-1 and TRBJ1-1, with 11 bases that match TRBD1. Germline V CDR1 and CDR2: MGHRA, YSYEKL. CDR3 size: 16 residues. After removal of 4 bases from V and 1 base from J, the junction contained 5 bases not matched to a gene. The CDR3 DNA reads TGCGCCAGCAGCCTATCCGGGACAGGGGGGAACACTGAAGCTTTCTTT. Residues: CASSLSGTGGNTEAFF.

The chain carries TRBV4-1 and TRBJ1-2; D is ambiguous. CDR3 length: 14 amino acids. Trimming pared 1 base from V and 3 bases from J, leaving 9 bases between. Germline V gives CDR1 MGHRA, CDR2 YSYEKL. The chain's CDR3 is CASSQGATDYGYTF. In nucleotides, the CDR3 is TGCGCCAGCAGCCAAGGGGCCACAGACTATGGCTACACCTTC.

J is TRBJ2-5 and V is TRBV27; the match to TRBD2 covers 8 bases. There are 16 residues in the CDR3. Looked up from germline, CDR1 is MNHEY and CDR2 is SMNVEV (reference sequence). J was trimmed by 3 bases and V by 4 bases; bases with no gene match: 10. The CDR3: CASSSIAGPKEETQYF. The CDR3 DNA is TGTGCCAGCAGTTCTATAGCGGGGCCGAAAGAAGAGACCCAGTACTTC.

The chain combines TRBV27 with TRBJ1-4, with 7 positions matching TRBD1. There are 15 residues in the CDR3. Germline CDR1 is MNHEY and CDR2 is SMNVEV (reference sequence). After removal of 1 base from V and 8 bases from J, the junction contained 7 bases not matched to a gene. The CDR3 nucleotides are TGTGCCAGCAGTTTATTCCAGGGGGTAAAAGAAAAACTGTTTTTT. Amino acids: CASSLFQGVKEKLFF.

This chain uses TRBV30 with TRBJ2-5; tentatively, D is TRBD1 (6 bases). V was trimmed by 8 bases and J by 5 bases, leaving 15 bases between them. This CDR3 is built from 12 residues. Per the germline V gene, CDR1 is GTSNPN and CDR2 is SVGIG (reference sequence). Here the CDR3 DNA reads TGTGCCCTGGGGGCGCTCTTTGAGACCCAGTACTTC. Amino acid sequence: CALGALFETQYF.